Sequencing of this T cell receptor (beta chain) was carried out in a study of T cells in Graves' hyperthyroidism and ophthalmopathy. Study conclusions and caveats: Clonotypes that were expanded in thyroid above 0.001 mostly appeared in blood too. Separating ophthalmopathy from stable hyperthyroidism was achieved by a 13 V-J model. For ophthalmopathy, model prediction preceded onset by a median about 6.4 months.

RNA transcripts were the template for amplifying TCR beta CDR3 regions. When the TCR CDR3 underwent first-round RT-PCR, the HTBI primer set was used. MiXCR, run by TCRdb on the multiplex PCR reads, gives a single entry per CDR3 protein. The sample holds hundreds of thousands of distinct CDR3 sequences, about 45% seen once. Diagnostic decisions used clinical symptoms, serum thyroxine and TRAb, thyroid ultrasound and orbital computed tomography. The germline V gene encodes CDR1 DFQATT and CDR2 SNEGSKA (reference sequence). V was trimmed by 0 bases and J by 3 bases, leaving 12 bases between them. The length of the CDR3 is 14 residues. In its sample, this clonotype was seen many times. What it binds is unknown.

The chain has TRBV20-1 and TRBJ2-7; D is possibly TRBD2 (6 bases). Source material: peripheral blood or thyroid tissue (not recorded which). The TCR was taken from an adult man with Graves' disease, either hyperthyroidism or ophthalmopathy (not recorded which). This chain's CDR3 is CSARDLLSGYEQYF. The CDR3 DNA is TGCAGTGCTAGAGATCTCCTTAGCGGCTACGAGCAGTACTTC.